The subject of this entry is one TCR beta chain. Its antigen is unidentified. Using immunoSEQ multiplex PCR, the repertoire was profiled, and TCRdb retains in-frame clones only, with some absent. The sample records 630,000 or so clones, roughly 98% being singletons. This entry comes from a study of shared clonotypes between healthy human individuals. CD8 cells regarded as naive lacked CD45RO, were positively chosen for CCR7, and omitted terminally differentiated effector memory CD45RA+ cells. The germline V gene encodes CDR1 LNHDA and CDR2 SQIVND (reference sequence). V trimming: 4 bases; J trimming: 5 bases; junction bases outside the gene matches: 2. The CDR3 runs to 12 residues. Broader study findings: Naive subsets usually exceeded memory subsets in estimated richness.

The origin of this receptor is a man aged 25-45 years in good health. The chain employs TRBV19 and TRBJ2-7; 7 nucleotides match TRBD1. The sample comprised naive CD8+ T cells sorted from blood. CDR3 region: CASSTTGNEQYF. The CDR3 DNA reads TGTGCCAGTAGTACGACAGGGAACGAGCAGTACTTC.